This entry is about one TCR beta chain. This clonotype has more than one count but fewer than ten. Its antigen target is currently unknown. There are no base qualities to consult, and no much larger clone falls within one base. Preparation of the library involved PCR. TCRdb lists the instrument as Illumina HiSeq 2000. Using fastp at Q25 and MiXCR, TCRdb reprocessed the public reads and kept productive beta chains. Each record represents a unique CDR3 protein, reported with the most common genes and DNA among its rows. The sample table holds around 21,000 distinct CDR3 sequences, of which about two fifths were seen once. 8% to 11% of the sample rests with the top ten. This sample was taken from a study of tumor-infiltrating lymphocytes in oesophageal squamous cell carcinoma (TCRdb year 2016). The germline V gene gives CDR1 as KGHSH and CDR2 as LQKENI. The V and J ends are trimmed by 2 bases and 7 bases, leaving 18 bases between them. The CDR3 numbers 17 residues from cysteine through phenylalanine. Only CDR3 DNA is held: 51 bases, read in frame from base 1.

The rearranged chain carries TRBV18 and TRBJ1-6; there is no confident call for the D gene. This clonotype originated in a male donor with esophageal squamous cell carcinoma. The sample was normal esophageal tissue next to the tumor. The encoded CDR3 is CASSPRTDHGGNSPLHF. The nucleotide sequence is TGTGCCAGCTCACCAAGGACCGACCATGGAGGGAATTCACCCCTCCACTTT.